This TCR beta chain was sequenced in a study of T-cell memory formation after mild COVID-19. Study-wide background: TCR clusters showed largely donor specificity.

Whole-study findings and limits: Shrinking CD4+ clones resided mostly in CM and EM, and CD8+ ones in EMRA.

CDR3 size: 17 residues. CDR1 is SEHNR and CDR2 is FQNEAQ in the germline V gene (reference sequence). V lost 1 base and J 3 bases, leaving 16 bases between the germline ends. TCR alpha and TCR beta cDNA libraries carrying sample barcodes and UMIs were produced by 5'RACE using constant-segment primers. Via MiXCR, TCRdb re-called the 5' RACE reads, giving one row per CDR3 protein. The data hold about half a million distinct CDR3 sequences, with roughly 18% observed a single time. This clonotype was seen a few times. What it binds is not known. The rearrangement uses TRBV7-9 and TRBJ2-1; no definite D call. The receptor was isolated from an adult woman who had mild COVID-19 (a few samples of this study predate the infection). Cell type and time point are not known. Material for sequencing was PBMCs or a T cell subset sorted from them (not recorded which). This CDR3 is CASSLEFGRGGYNEQFF. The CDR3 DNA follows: TGTGCCAGCAGCTTAGAATTTGGTAGAGGTGGCTACAATGAGCAGTTCTTC. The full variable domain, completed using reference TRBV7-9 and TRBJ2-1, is DTGVSQNPRHKITKRGQNVTFRCDPISEHNRLYWYRQTLGQGPEFLTYFQNEAQLEKSRLLSDRFSAERPKGSFSTLEIQRTEQGDSAMYLCASSLEFGRGGYNEQFFGPGTRLTVL.